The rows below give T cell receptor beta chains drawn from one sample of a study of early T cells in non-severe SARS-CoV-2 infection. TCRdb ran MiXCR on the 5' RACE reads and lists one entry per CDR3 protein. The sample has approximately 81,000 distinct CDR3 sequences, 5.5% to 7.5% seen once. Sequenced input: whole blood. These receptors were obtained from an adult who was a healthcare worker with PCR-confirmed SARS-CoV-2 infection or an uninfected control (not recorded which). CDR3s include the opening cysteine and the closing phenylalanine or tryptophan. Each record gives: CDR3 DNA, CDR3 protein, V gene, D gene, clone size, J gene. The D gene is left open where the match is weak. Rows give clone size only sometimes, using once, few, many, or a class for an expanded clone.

TGCGCCAGCAGACCGGACAGCACAGATACGCAGTATTTT,CASRPDSTDTQYF,TRBV5-1,.,few,TRBJ2-3
TGTGCCAGCAGCTTAGTAGGCGGTACCTACAATGAGCAGTTCTTC,CASSLVGGTYNEQFF,TRBV7-8,.,many,TRBJ2-1
TGTGCCAGTTCGGACGGCAACTCTGGAAACACCATATATTTT,CASSDGNSGNTIYF,TRBV7-8,.,.,TRBJ1-3
TGTGCCAGCAGTGTACCGGGACAGGGAAGGACAGATACGCAGTATTTT,CASSVPGQGRTDTQYF,TRBV6-4,TRBD1,many,TRBJ2-3
TGCGCCAGCAGCTGGCGACAAACTAGCAATCAGCCCCAGCATTTT,CASSWRQTSNQPQHF,TRBV5-1,.,many,TRBJ1-5
TGCGCCAGCAGCCAAGGTGGGGGTGGACAAGAGACCCAGTACTTC,CASSQGGGGQETQYF,TRBV4-3,.,.,TRBJ2-5
TGTGCCAGCAGCTCGGGTCCCGGGGGGGGCCTTCCCGAGCAGTACTTC,CASSSGPGGGLPEQYF,TRBV7-8,TRBD2,.,TRBJ2-7
TGCGCCAGCAGTCCGTCTTCTTTCTCTGGAAACACCATATATTTT,CASSPSSFSGNTIYF,TRBV5-1,.,many,TRBJ1-3
TGTGCCAGCAGTAATTATGCTAGCGGGAGGACAGATACGCAGTATTTT,CASSNYASGRTDTQYF,TRBV7-9,TRBD2,many,TRBJ2-3
TGTGCCAGCAGCTTCGAGGCGGCCGGGGAGCTGTTTTTT,CASSFEAAGELFF,TRBV7-9,.,few,TRBJ2-2
TGCAGTGCTAGAGATAGTCGAATGAACAATGAGCAGTTCTTC,CSARDSRMNNEQFF,TRBV20-1,.,few,TRBJ2-1
TGTGCCAGCAGCCGACGGGGCCGGGACGCCGAGGGTCTCGAGCAGTACTTC,CASSRRGRDAEGLEQYF,TRBV11-2,.,many,TRBJ2-7
TGTGCCAGCAGTTACGGGACAGGGCCGTACGAGCAGTACTTC,CASSYGTGPYEQYF,TRBV27,TRBD1,few,TRBJ2-7
TGTGCCAGCAGCAAGGACCAGGGGGAGGAAGGCGATTCACCCCTCCACTTT,CASSKDQGEEGDSPLHF,TRBV6-5,TRBD1,few,TRBJ1-6
TGTGCCAGCAGTGCCCCCGGGCTAGCGAGGAATGAGCAGTTCTTC,CASSAPGLARNEQFF,TRBV28,.,.,TRBJ2-1
TGTGCCAGCAGCGGTCTGCGGCTTGGGACAGGGACTTTC,CASSGLRLGTGTF,TRBV11-2,TRBD1,few,TRBJ1-2
TGTGCCAGCAGCTCCGGACTAGCAGATACCGGGGAGCTGTTTTTT,CASSSGLADTGELFF,TRBV7-8,TRBD2,few,TRBJ2-2
TGTGCCAGCAGCTTGAGACAGGGGGCTTCCTACGAGCAGTACTTC,CASSLRQGASYEQYF,TRBV7-9,TRBD1,many,TRBJ2-7
TGCAGTGCCGGACGAAGCAATCAGCCCCAGCATTTT,CSAGRSNQPQHF,TRBV20-1,.,.,TRBJ1-5
TGCGCCAGCAGCTTGGGACAGGGTGACACCGGGGAGCTGTTTTTT,CASSLGQGDTGELFF,TRBV5-1,TRBD1,many,TRBJ2-2
TGCAGCGTTAGGACTAGCGGGAGGGGCAATGAGCAGTTCTTC,CSVRTSGRGNEQFF,TRBV29-1,TRBD2,many,TRBJ2-1
TGTGCCAGCGGGAGGGGGGGCGACACAGATACGCAGTATTTT,CASGRGGDTDTQYF,TRBV6-4,.,.,TRBJ2-3
TGTGCCAGCAGCTTAGCGTCGGCCGCAGACACCATATATTTT,CASSLASAADTIYF,TRBV7-6,.,many,TRBJ1-3
TGTGCCAGCACCTCCAAGAGACAGGGGGCGGATGGCTACACCTTC,CASTSKRQGADGYTF,TRBV11-2,TRBD1,many,TRBJ1-2
TGTGCCAGCAGTCGGACTGGGCCCTACGAGCAGTACTTC,CASSRTGPYEQYF,TRBV27,.,many,TRBJ2-7
TGTGCCACCAGCAGAGATTTTTTTCCGGACACTGAAGCTTTCTTT,CATSRDFFPDTEAFF,TRBV15,.,.,TRBJ1-1
TGCAGTGCTAGAGGCCTAGAAGTAGGGACCCAGTACTTC,CSARGLEVGTQYF,TRBV20-1,.,few,TRBJ2-5
TGTGCCAGCAGCGCTTCACCTAGCGGGGGCCTTCTCGGCGAGCAGTACTTC,CASSASPSGGLLGEQYF,TRBV9,TRBD2,many,TRBJ2-7
TGTGCTAGTGGTTTGGGGAGTCAGCCCCAGCATTTT,CASGLGSQPQHF,TRBV12-5,.,.,TRBJ1-5
TGCAGTGCTAGAGACATGGGGACAGCGAGCAACTATAATTCACCCCTCCACTTT,CSARDMGTASNYNSPLHF,TRBV20-1,TRBD1,few,TRBJ1-6
TGCGCCAGCAGCTTGGGGGACAGTCCGGGCCTCTACGAGCAGTACTTC,CASSLGDSPGLYEQYF,TRBV5-1,TRBD1,few,TRBJ2-7
TGTGCCAGCAGCCCCGTGGGAGGCACAGATACGCAGTATTTT,CASSPVGGTDTQYF,TRBV9,.,many,TRBJ2-3
TGTGCCAGCTCACCGGGGACAGGGGGCCACGAGCAGTACTTC,CASSPGTGGHEQYF,TRBV18,TRBD1,.,TRBJ2-7
TGTGCCAGCAGCTTCGGACAGCCGGGGTGGGAGCAGTACTTC,CASSFGQPGWEQYF,TRBV7-9,.,few,TRBJ2-7
TGTGCCAGCAGTTTAGGGTGGAATGAGCAGTTCTTC,CASSLGWNEQFF,TRBV12-3/TRBV12-4,.,few,TRBJ2-1
TGCGCCAGCAGCTTCGGCGAATTATACAATGAGCAGTTCTTC,CASSFGELYNEQFF,TRBV5-1,.,many,TRBJ2-1
TGCAGTGTCTCGACAGGGTGGAACTATGGCTACACCTTC,CSVSTGWNYGYTF,TRBV20-1,TRBD1,.,TRBJ1-2
TGTGCCAGCAGCTTAGGCGAGGGTAAGGGCTATGGCTACACCTTC,CASSLGEGKGYGYTF,TRBV13,.,many,TRBJ1-2
TGCGCCAGCAGCCAAGAACAGGGATCCACTGAAGCTTTCTTT,CASSQEQGSTEAFF,TRBV4-2,.,many,TRBJ1-1
TGTGCCAGCACCTCGACAGCATTTCGGCCCCTCCACTTT,CASTSTAFRPLHF,TRBV6-1,.,.,TRBJ1-6
TGTGCCTTCAGCGCATTCTCTGAAGCTTTCTTT,CAFSAFSEAFF,TRBV30,.,.,TRBJ1-1
TGCGCCAGCAGTAAGGACGGAACAACTAATGAAAAACTGTTTTTT,CASSKDGTTNEKLFF,TRBV10-1,.,few,TRBJ1-4
TGTGCCAGCAGCTACAACAGGGTCCCTGAGACCCAGTACTTC,CASSYNRVPETQYF,TRBV21-1,.,many,TRBJ2-5
TGTGCCAGCAGCAAGATCAGCGGGGGTACAGATACGCAGTATTTT,CASSKISGGTDTQYF,TRBV6-1,TRBD2,few,TRBJ2-3
TGTGCCAGCAGCTTAGTGCTTTTGGACACCGGGGAGCTGTTTTTT,CASSLVLLDTGELFF,TRBV7-9,.,few,TRBJ2-2
TGTGCCAGTAGTATAGATCGGGGCGAAAACTATGGCTACACCTTC,CASSIDRGENYGYTF,TRBV19,.,few,TRBJ1-2
TGTGCCAGCAGTTTATCGAAGAGCACTGAAGCTTTCTTT,CASSLSKSTEAFF,TRBV6-2/TRBV6-3,.,.,TRBJ1-1
TGTGCCAGCAGGGCCGGGACATCGGATAACTCACCCCTCCACTTT,CASRAGTSDNSPLHF,TRBV6-1,.,.,TRBJ1-6
TGTGCCGCACAGGGGGAGTTCCCTAACTATGGCTACACCTTC,CAAQGEFPNYGYTF,TRBV6-6,TRBD1,.,TRBJ1-2
TGTGCCAGCAGTTTGAGGGAGAACACTGAAGCTTTCTTT,CASSLRENTEAFF,TRBV27,.,many,TRBJ1-1
TGTGCCAGCAGACAAGACAGGGGGCGTCTCTACTTC,CASRQDRGRLYF,TRBV6-5,TRBD1,.,TRBJ2-7
TGTGCCACCAGCAGAGATATGTCGACAGCGGATGAAAAACTGTTTTTT,CATSRDMSTADEKLFF,TRBV15,.,many,TRBJ1-4
TGTGCCAGCAGGCCGGGGACAGGGAGGAACACTGAAGCTTTCTTT,CASRPGTGRNTEAFF,TRBV5-5,TRBD1,.,TRBJ1-1
TGTGCCAGCAGCCAAGATGGATCCCGCGAGCAGTACTTC,CASSQDGSREQYF,TRBV4-2,.,.,TRBJ2-7
TGTGCCAGCAGACGACGGGGAAACACCATATATTTT,CASRRRGNTIYF,TRBV12-3/TRBV12-4,.,many,TRBJ1-3
TGCAGTGCTAGAGGCCGCGGGGGACAGGGAAAGAGTGTCTCCTACGAGCAGTACTTC,CSARGRGGQGKSVSYEQYF,TRBV20-1,TRBD1,few,TRBJ2-7
TGTGCCAGCAGCTTAGAACATGGTAATTCACCCCTCCACTTT,CASSLEHGNSPLHF,TRBV13,.,.,TRBJ1-6